This T cell receptor beta chain came from a study of T cells in narcolepsy. The V gene's germline CDR1 is SGHRS and CDR2 YFSETQ. This CDR3 is built from 14 residues. Unmatched junction bases numbered 9, after V lost 0 bases and J lost 11 bases. Using immunoSEQ multiplex PCR, the repertoire was profiled, and TCRdb retains in-frame clones only, with some absent. Of some 16,000 clones in the sample, 72% were seen once. The sample comprised CD45RA- memory CD8+ T cells from PBMCs. The receptor was derived from a human donor with narcolepsy. This chain links TRBV5-1 with TRBJ2-5; 8 positions agree with TRBD1. The DNA for the CDR3 is TGCGCCAGCAGCTTGGTTCAGGGGGCGATTGAGCAGTACTTC. Translation: CASSLVQGAIEQYF.